This T cell receptor beta chain was sequenced for a study of T cells in localized non-small cell lung cancer. Regarding the study as a whole: Paired adjacent lung recovered a median roughly 54 of the top 100 tumor clones. Heterogeneity remains possible, as sequencing covered one tumor region only.

The table came from immunoSEQ multiplex PCR; TCRdb's copy has only in-frame clones and leaves some out. The sample has around 2,700 clones; roughly 30% are singletons. This clone was picked up a small number of times. Its antigen is still unknown. CDR3 length: 15 amino acids. V was cut by 3 bases and J by 8 bases, with 19 bases left in between. CDR1 SNHLY and CDR2 FYNNEI come from the germline V gene. This receptor was identified in a female donor older than 55 with stage I lung adenocarcinoma. Sequenced here: lung tumor tissue, sampled before any cancer treatment. The V call is TRBV2, the J call TRBJ1-2; possibly TRBD1 for D (6 bases). The CDR3 DNA reads as TGTGCCAGCAGTGAGCGGGACATCCCTACGGGGGGCTACACCTTC. Its protein is CASSERDIPTGGYTF.